The 9 T cell receptor beta chains listed next were all sequenced from one sample in a study of chemoradiotherapy in HPV16-positive cancers. This table comes from immunoSEQ multiplex PCR, and its TCRdb copy is limited to in-frame clones, with some not included. The table has about 5,000 clones, 85% to 90% seen once; the top ten hold roughly 2.7%. The sample in question was tumor tissue, obtained from a patient who underwent chemoradiotherapy. The source is a human donor with HPV-associated anogenital cancer.

V gene TRBV6-6 combines with J gene TRBJ2-5, with 10 nucleotides matching TRBD1. CDR3 length: 15 residues. CDR1 MNHNY and CDR2 SVGAGI come from the germline V gene (reference sequence). V gave up 5 bases and J gave up 3 bases; unmatched junction bases: 6. This CDR3 is CASSPPGTGEETQYF. As DNA, the CDR3 is TGTGCCAGCAGTCCACCCGGGACAGGGGAAGAGACCCAGTACTTC.

This chain uses TRBV19 with TRBJ1-5; no clear D gene. The CDR3 is 13 residues long. V lost 5 bases to trimming and J lost 7 bases, with 12 bases between them. Germline CDR1 reads LNHDA; CDR2 reads SQIVND (reference sequence). This CDR3 is CASSQGIGQPQHF. CDR3 DNA: TGTGCCAGTAGTCAAGGGATCGGCCAGCCCCAGCATTTT.

This chain joins TRBV27 and TRBJ1-2; D may be TRBD1 (6 bases). V was clipped by 2 bases and J by 6 bases, with 13 bases between them. This CDR3 comprises 14 residues. The germline V gene has CDR1 MNHEY and CDR2 SMNVEV (reference sequence). CDR3 loop: CASSLRSGGHGYTF. The CDR3 bases are TGTGCCAGCAGTTTACGGTCCGGGGGCCATGGCTACACCTTC.

This clone was picked up one time. The chain is built from TRBV2 and TRBJ2-1; 9 bases are shared with TRBD2. Germline V gives CDR1 SNHLY, CDR2 FYNNEI. This CDR3 has 15 residues. The V and J ends lost 1 base and 10 bases, in that order; junction bases with no gene match: 8. CDR3 nucleotide sequence: TGTGCCAGCAGTGAAGTGGTGGGACTAGCCAACGAGCAGTTCTTC. Protein: CASSEVVGLANEQFF.

V usage is TRBV2 and J usage is TRBJ2-2; 9 nucleotides align to TRBD1. Germline loops: CDR1 SNHLY, CDR2 FYNNEI. J was trimmed by 4 bases and V by 7 bases; bases with no gene match: 10. The length of the CDR3 is 16 residues. This CDR3 is CASMRETGGATGELFF. The CDR3 bases are TGTGCCAGCATGAGGGAAACAGGGGGCGCCACCGGGGAGCTGTTTTTT.

The V gene is TRBV19, the J gene TRBJ2-2; the match to TRBD1 covers 11 bases. J was trimmed by 6 bases and V by 9 bases; bases with no gene match: 6. This CDR3 spans 14 amino acids. CDR1 and CDR2 (germline): LNHDA, SQIVND (reference sequence). DNA for the CDR3: TGTGCCAGCCTAATGGGACAGGGGGCCGGGGAGCTGTTTTTT. Translated, it gives CASLMGQGAGELFF.

The V and J genes are TRBV19 and TRBJ2-1, with D perhaps TRBD2 (7 bases). The CDR3 runs to 14 residues. The germline gives CDR1 LNHDA, CDR2 SQIVND (reference sequence). V gave up 7 bases and J gave up 9 bases, with 19 bases separating them. The CDR3 nucleotides read TGTGCCAGTACCATAGGTCGGGGGGCAGGTGAGCAGTTCTTC. The encoded protein is CASTIGRGAGEQFF.

The chain combines TRBV6-5 with TRBJ1-6, with D perhaps TRBD1 (5 bases). This CDR3 is 15 amino acids long. Per the germline V gene, CDR1 is MNHEY and CDR2 is SVGAGI. Trimming removed 2 bases at V and 8 bases at J, with 13 bases between. The CDR3 DNA is TGTGCCAGCAGTTACAATCACTTAGGGGATTCACCCCTCCACTTT. It yields the protein CASSYNHLGDSPLHF.

The chain joins TRBV30 to TRBJ2-1; maybe TRBD2 (5 bases). This CDR3 has 15 residues. Germline CDR1 reads GTSNPN; CDR2 reads SVGIG (reference sequence). The ends were cut back, 0 bases at V and 7 bases at J, with 16 bases in the middle. CDR3 DNA sequence: TGTGCCTGGAGTGTATTTGGGAGCACTTTGAATGAGCAGTTCTTC. It specifies CAWSVFGSTLNEQFF. The complete variable domain, with remaining parts taken from reference TRBV30 and TRBJ2-1, reads SQTIHQWPATLVQPVGSPLSLECTVEGTSNPNLYWYRQAAGRGLQLLFYSVGIGQISSEVPQNLSASRPQDRQFILSSKKLLLSDSGFYLCAWSVFGSTLNEQFFGPGTRLTVL.